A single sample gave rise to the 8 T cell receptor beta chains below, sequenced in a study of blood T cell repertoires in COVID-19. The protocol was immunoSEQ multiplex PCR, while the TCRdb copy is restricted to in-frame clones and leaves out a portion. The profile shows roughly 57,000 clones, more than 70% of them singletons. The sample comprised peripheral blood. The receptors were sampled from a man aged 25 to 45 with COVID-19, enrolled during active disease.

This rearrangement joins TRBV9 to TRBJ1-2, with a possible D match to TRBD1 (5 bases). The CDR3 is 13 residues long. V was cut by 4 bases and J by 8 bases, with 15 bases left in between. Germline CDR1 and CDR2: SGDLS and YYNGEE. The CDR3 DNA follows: TGTGCCAGCAGCACCCTAAGGGGAATGGGCTACACCTTC. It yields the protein CASSTLRGMGYTF.

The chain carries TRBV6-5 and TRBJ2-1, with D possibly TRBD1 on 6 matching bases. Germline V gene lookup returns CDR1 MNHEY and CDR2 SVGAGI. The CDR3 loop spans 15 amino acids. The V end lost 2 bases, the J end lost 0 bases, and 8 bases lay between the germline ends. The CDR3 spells CASSYEDSSYNEQFF. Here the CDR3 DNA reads TGTGCCAGCAGTTACGAGGACAGCTCCTACAATGAGCAGTTCTTC.

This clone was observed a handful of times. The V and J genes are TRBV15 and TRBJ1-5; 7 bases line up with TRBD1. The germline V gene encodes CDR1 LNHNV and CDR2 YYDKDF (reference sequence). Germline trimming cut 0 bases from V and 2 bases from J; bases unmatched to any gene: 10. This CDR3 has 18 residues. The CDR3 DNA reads TGTGCCACCAGCAGAGATTCCTCCACAGGGGTTGGCAATCAGCCCCAGCATTTT. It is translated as CATSRDSSTGVGNQPQHF.

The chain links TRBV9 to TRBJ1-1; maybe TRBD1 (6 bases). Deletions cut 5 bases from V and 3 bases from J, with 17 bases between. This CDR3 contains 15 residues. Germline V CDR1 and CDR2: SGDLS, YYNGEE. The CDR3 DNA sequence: TGTGCCAGCAGATTCCTGGACAGCAGGCACACTGAAGCTTTCTTT. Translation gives CASRFLDSRHTEAFF.

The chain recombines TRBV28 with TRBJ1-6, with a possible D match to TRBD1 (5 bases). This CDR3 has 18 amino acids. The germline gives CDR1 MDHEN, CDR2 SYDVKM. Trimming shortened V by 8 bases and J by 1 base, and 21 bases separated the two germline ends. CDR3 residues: CASSLGGAIGSYNSPLHF. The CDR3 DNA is TGTGCCAGCTCCCTCGGAGGGGCGATCGGGTCCTATAATTCACCCCTCCACTTT.

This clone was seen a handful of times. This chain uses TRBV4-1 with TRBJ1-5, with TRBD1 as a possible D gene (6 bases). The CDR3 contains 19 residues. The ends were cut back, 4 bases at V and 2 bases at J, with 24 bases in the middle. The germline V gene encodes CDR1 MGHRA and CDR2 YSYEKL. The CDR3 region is CASSPRVGQGMEGNQPQHF. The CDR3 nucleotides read TGCGCCAGCAGCCCCAGGGTTGGGCAGGGGATGGAGGGCAATCAGCCCCAGCATTTT.

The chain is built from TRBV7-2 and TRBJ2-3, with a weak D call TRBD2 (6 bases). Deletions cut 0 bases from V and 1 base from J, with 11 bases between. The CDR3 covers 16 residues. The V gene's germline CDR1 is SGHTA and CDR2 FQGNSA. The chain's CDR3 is CASSLALRGGTDTQYF. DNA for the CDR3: TGTGCCAGCAGCTTAGCGCTGCGGGGAGGCACAGATACGCAGTATTTT.

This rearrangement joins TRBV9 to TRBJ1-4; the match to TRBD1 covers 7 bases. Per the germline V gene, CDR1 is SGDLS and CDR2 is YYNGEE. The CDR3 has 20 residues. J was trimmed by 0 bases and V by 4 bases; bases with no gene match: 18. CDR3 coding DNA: TGTGCCAGCAGCTTTACCCCCGGGACAGACTCTTTGGCAACTAATGAAAAACTGTTTTTT. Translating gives CASSFTPGTDSLATNEKLFF.